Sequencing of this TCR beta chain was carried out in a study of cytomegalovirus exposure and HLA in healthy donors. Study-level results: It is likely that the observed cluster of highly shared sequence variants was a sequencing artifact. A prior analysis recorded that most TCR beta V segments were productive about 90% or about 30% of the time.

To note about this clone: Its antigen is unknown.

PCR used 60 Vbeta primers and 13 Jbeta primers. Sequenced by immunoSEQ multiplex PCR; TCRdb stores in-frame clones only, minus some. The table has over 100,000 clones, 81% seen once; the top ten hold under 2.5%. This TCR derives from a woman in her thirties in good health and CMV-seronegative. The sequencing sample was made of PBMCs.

CDR3 sequence: CSVVALSYEQYF. For the CDR3, the DNA is TGCAGCGTTGTTGCTCTTAGCTACGAGCAGTACTTC. This chain uses TRBV29-1 with TRBJ2-7, with unresolved D. Germline lookup yields CDR1 SQVTM and CDR2 ANQGSEA. The CDR3 is made up of 12 amino acids. The V end was cut by 4 bases, the J end by 3 bases, with 10 bases between.